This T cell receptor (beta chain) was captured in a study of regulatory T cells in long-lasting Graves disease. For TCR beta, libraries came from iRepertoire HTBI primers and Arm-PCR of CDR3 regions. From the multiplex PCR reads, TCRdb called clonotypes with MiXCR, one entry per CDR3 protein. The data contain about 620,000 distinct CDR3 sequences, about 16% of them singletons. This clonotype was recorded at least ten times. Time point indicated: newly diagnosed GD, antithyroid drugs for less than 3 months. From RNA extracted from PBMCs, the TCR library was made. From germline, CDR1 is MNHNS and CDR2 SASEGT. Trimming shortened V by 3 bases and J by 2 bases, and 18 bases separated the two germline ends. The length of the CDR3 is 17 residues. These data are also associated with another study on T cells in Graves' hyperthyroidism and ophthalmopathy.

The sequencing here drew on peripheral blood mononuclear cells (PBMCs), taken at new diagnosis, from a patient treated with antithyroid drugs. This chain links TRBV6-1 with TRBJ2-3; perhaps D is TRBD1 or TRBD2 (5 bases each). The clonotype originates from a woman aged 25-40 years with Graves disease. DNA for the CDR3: TGTGCCAGCAGTGAGGGACGGCAGAACCTGAACACAGATACGCAGTATTTT. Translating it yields CASSEGRQNLNTDTQYF.